This T cell receptor beta chain stems from a study of regulatory T cells in long-lasting Graves disease. The overall study: Antithyroid drugs had been given to newly diagnosed Graves' patients for under 3 months.

The germline CDR1 and CDR2 sequences are MNHEY and SMNVEV (reference sequence). The CDR3 is made up of 15 amino acids. Trimming pared 2 bases from V and 2 bases from J, leaving 13 bases between. CDR3-region Arm-PCR and iRepertoire HTBI primers produced the TCR beta libraries. MiXCR, run by TCRdb on the multiplex PCR reads, gives a single entry per CDR3 protein. The table includes about 530,000 distinct CDR3 sequences, about 15% detected once. Sample time point: newly diagnosed GD, antithyroid drugs for less than 3 months. RNA from PBMCs was the source of the TCR library. These data also featured in a second study, about T cells in Graves' hyperthyroidism and ophthalmopathy.

The sequence came from a woman between 40 and 65 years old with Graves disease. V gene TRBV27 combines with J gene TRBJ2-7; D possibly corresponds to TRBD1 (6 bases). The specimen comprised peripheral blood mononuclear cells (PBMCs), sampled at new diagnosis, from a patient treated with antithyroid drugs. CDR3 loop: CASSLQFKGAYEQYF. The CDR3 nucleotides are TGTGCCAGCAGTTTACAGTTTAAGGGGGCCTACGAGCAGTACTTC.